Sequencing of this T cell receptor (beta chain) was carried out in a study of beta chain features in type 1 diabetes. This clone was seen a handful of times. The antigen is not known. Staining for CD45RO/CCR7/CD25/CD127/CD95/CD27 allowed sorting of CD4+ naive, central memory, regulatory and stem cell-like memory cells. Once sorted, every population was more than 95% pure. General observations from the study: A moderate, significant TCRB CDR3 shortening appeared in type 1 diabetes across four CD4+ subsets. Healthy donors had naive, central memory and Treg TCRB repertoires that appeared less similar than those seen among patients.

This CDR3 is built from 14 residues. V was clipped by 2 bases and J by 4 bases; unmatched bases: 7. Germline loops: CDR1 GTSNPN, CDR2 SVGIG (reference sequence). As every portion of the isolated RNA was reverse transcribed, the sequencing read expressed TCRB transcripts. Using immunoSEQ multiplex PCR, the repertoire was profiled, and TCRdb retains in-frame clones only, with some absent. There are more than 100,000 clones in the sample; approximately 10% occur only once, and 0.75% lies in the top ten. The clonotype originates from a man aged 25 to 40 with type 1 diabetes. This chain links TRBV30 with TRBJ1-2, with 7 bases lining up with TRBD1. The sequenced material came from central memory CD4+ T cells from blood. The CDR3 protein is CAWSLTTGAYGYTF. CDR3 coding DNA: TGTGCCTGGAGTCTTACTACAGGGGCCTATGGCTACACCTTC.